The rows below give T cell receptor beta chains drawn from one sample of a study of cytomegalovirus exposure and HLA in healthy donors. The protocol was immunoSEQ multiplex PCR, while the TCRdb copy is restricted to in-frame clones and leaves out a portion. This sample has 110,000 or so clones, with around 77% found just once. Material: PBMCs. The receptor source for this set is a woman younger than 45 in good health and CMV-seropositive. Both conserved end residues are part of each CDR3. A D gene is named only where the DNA matches it firmly. Some rows mark clone size as missing; the rest say once, few, many or name a class of expanded clone.

CASSDGGGSLGTF | TGTGCCAGCAGTGATGGGGGCGGCAGCCTGGGCACCTTC | TRBJ1-2 | - | - | TRBV25-1
CATSRARTGGAPEAFF | TGTGCCACCAGCAGAGCTCGGACAGGGGGCGCGCCTGAAGCTTTCTTT | TRBJ1-1 | - | TRBD1 | TRBV15
CASGTKTGEAFF | TGTGCTAGTGGTACCAAGACAGGAGAAGCTTTCTTT | TRBJ1-1 | - | - | TRBV12-5
CASSQVEGANQPQHF | TGCGCCAGCAGCCAAGTTGAGGGTGCCAATCAGCCCCAGCATTTT | TRBJ1-5 | - | - | TRBV4-1
CASTGQNNEQFF | TGTGCCAGCACAGGACAAAACAATGAGCAGTTCTTC | TRBJ2-1 | - | - | TRBV7-2
CARDRRGEFLSNEKLFF | TGTGCCAGGGACCGGCGGGGGGAGTTTTTATCTAATGAAAAACTGTTTTTT | TRBJ1-4 | - | - | TRBV19
CASSLEGGSYEQYF | TGTGCCAGCAGCTTGGAGGGAGGATCCTACGAGCAGTACTTC | TRBJ2-7 | - | - | TRBV5-4
CASSAGQAEAFF | TGTGCCAGCAGTGCTGGACAGGCTGAAGCTTTCTTT | TRBJ1-1 | - | TRBD1 | TRBV6-5
CASSLRRELTDTQYF | TGTGCCAGCAGCCTTCGCAGGGAACTCACAGATACGCAGTATTTT | TRBJ2-3 | - | - | TRBV7-8
CASSLGLADTDTQYF | TGTGCCAGCAGCTTGGGACTAGCGGACACAGATACGCAGTATTTT | TRBJ2-3 | - | TRBD2 | TRBV5-8
CASSPTGTYEQYF | TGTGCTAGCAGCCCCACGGGGACCTACGAGCAGTACTTC | TRBJ2-7 | once | - | TRBV7-7
CASKKEANTEAFF | TGTGCCAGCAAGAAGGAGGCGAACACTGAAGCTTTCTTT | TRBJ1-1 | - | - | TRBV6-5
CAIVKTGTGTWNEQFF | TGTGCCATCGTGAAGACCGGGACAGGAACATGGAATGAGCAGTTCTTC | TRBJ2-1 | once | TRBD1 | TRBV2
CASRRIALRRNEQFF | TGTGCAAGTCGCCGAATAGCGCTTAGACGGAATGAGCAGTTCTTC | TRBJ2-1 | - | - | TRBV12-2
CASSLYGTVGKNIQYF | TGTGCCAGCAGCTTGTATGGGACAGTGGGCAAAAACATTCAGTACTTC | TRBJ2-4 | - | TRBD1 | TRBV5-4
CASNPGKEETQYF | TGCGCCAGCAACCCGGGAAAAGAAGAGACCCAGTACTTC | TRBJ2-5 | - | - | TRBV10-1
CASVNSRGSNTGELFF | TGTGCCAGCGTAAACTCCAGGGGCTCGAACACCGGGGAGCTGTTTTTT | TRBJ2-2 | few | - | TRBV4-2
CASKRRGGPSYSNQPQHF | TGTGCCAGCAAGAGAAGAGGGGGACCCTCCTATAGCAATCAGCCCCAGCATTTT | TRBJ1-5 | - | - | TRBV2
CASSPSDEQYF | TGTGCCAGCTCACCTAGCGACGAGCAGTACTTC | TRBJ2-7 | - | - | TRBV18
CASSLGTSVYNEQFF | TGTGCCAGCAGCTTAGGGACTAGCGTCTACAATGAGCAGTTCTTC | TRBJ2-1 | - | TRBD2 | TRBV7-3
CASSLGSSPLHF | TGTGCCAGCAGCTTAGGTAGTTCACCCCTCCACTTT | TRBJ1-6 | once | - | TRBV7-9
CASSILRGGTDTQYF | TGTGCCAGTAGTATTCTTCGGGGGGGGACAGATACGCAGTATTTT | TRBJ2-3 | - | TRBD2 | TRBV19
CASSLGQNYEQYF | TGTGCCAGCAGTTTGGGACAGAACTACGAGCAGTACTTC | TRBJ2-7 | - | TRBD1 | TRBV27
CASSREREGYGYTF | TGTGCCAGTAGCAGGGAGAGGGAGGGCTATGGCTACACCTTC | TRBJ1-2 | - | - | TRBV19
CASSIDGTGNQPQHF | TGTGCCAGTAGTATAGATGGGACAGGGAATCAGCCCCAGCATTTT | TRBJ1-5 | few | TRBD1 | TRBV19
CASSLSGRAGTDTQYF | TGTGCCAGCAGCCTCTCCGGGAGGGCAGGCACAGATACGCAGTATTTT | TRBJ2-3 | - | TRBD2 | TRBV6-4
CASSYSMTSSYGYTF | TGTGCCAGCAGTTACTCTATGACTTCGAGTTATGGCTACACCTTC | TRBJ1-2 | - | - | TRBV6-5
CASSSRTSEKLFF | TGTGCCAGCAGCTCTCGGACAAGTGAAAAACTGTTTTTT | TRBJ1-4 | - | - | TRBV7-8
CASSHHRVGSNQPQHF | TGTGCCAGCAGCCATCACCGGGTCGGTAGCAATCAGCCCCAGCATTTT | TRBJ1-5 | - | - | TRBV7-8
CASSPRKGLAATTDTQYF | TGTGCCAGCAGCCCCCGGAAGGGACTAGCGGCTACCACAGATACGCAGTATTTT | TRBJ2-3 | few | TRBD2 | TRBV9
CASSIGRSGRFEETQYF | TGTGCCAGTAGTATAGGGAGGAGCGGGAGGTTCGAAGAGACCCAGTACTTC | TRBJ2-5 | - | TRBD2 | TRBV19
CATSRDVSKNIQYF | TGTGCCACCAGCAGAGATGTCAGTAAAAACATTCAGTACTTC | TRBJ2-4 | - | - | TRBV15
CASSDGRITDTQYF | TGCGCCAGCAGTGACGGGAGAATCACAGATACGCAGTATTTT | TRBJ2-3 | - | - | TRBV5-1
CASSSDGGSGNTIYF | TGTGCCAGCAGCTCGGATGGGGGGTCTGGAAACACCATATATTTT | TRBJ1-3 | - | - | TRBV13
CASSLDRGGQPQHF | TGCGCCAGCAGCTTAGACAGGGGAGGTCAGCCCCAGCATTTT | TRBJ1-5 | - | TRBD1 | TRBV5-1
CASSLLFATGEDGYTF | TGCGCCAGCAGCTTATTATTTGCGACAGGGGAGGATGGCTACACCTTC | TRBJ1-2 | - | TRBD1 | TRBV5-1
CASSPPDSQETQYF | TGTGCCAGCAGCCCCCCCGACAGCCAAGAGACCCAGTACTTC | TRBJ2-5 | - | - | TRBV5-4
CASSLGGTGTYNEQFF | TGTGCCAGCAGCTTAGGAGGGACAGGCACCTACAATGAGCAGTTCTTC | TRBJ2-1 | - | TRBD1 | TRBV7-2
CASSLIYGQDSNQPQHF | TGTGCCAGCAGTCTAATCTACGGTCAAGATAGCAATCAGCCCCAGCATTTT | TRBJ1-5 | - | - | TRBV27
CASSLDTTGGGSPLHF | TGTGCCAGCAGCTTGGATACGACAGGGGGGGGATCACCCCTCCACTTT | TRBJ1-6 | - | TRBD1 | TRBV7-2
CASSVSGAVEQYF | TGTGCCAGCAGCGTCAGTGGGGCTGTCGAGCAGTACTTC | TRBJ2-7 | - | - | TRBV7-6
CASSSKRPPGYNEQFF | TGCGCCAGCAGCTCGAAGCGGCCCCCAGGTTACAATGAGCAGTTCTTC | TRBJ2-1 | - | - | TRBV5-1
CSVQTRGEAFF | TGCAGCGTCCAAACCCGAGGTGAAGCTTTCTTT | TRBJ1-1 | - | - | TRBV29-1
CASSFGLAGGPVAKNIQYF | TGTGCCAGCAGCTTCGGACTAGCGGGAGGGCCGGTAGCCAAAAACATTCAGTACTTC | TRBJ2-4 | - | TRBD2 | TRBV7-8